The 27 T cell receptor beta chains below come from one sample, sequenced in a study of blood T cell repertoires in COVID-19. Profiling relied on immunoSEQ multiplex PCR, and the TCRdb table lists in-frame clones only, not all of them. The sample consists of under 250,000 clones, approximately 77% of them appearing once. The sequenced sample was peripheral blood. These receptors were collected from a woman older than 75 with acute or convalescent COVID-19.

This chain links TRBV2 with TRBJ1-4; TRBD1 might be the D (6 bases). V was shortened by 5 bases and J by 8 bases, with 15 bases between the two germline ends. Germline assignment: CDR1 SNHLY and CDR2 FYNNEI. The CDR3 sequence is 14 residues long. The CDR3: CASSSTGTPEKLFF. Written as DNA, the CDR3 is TGTGCCAGCAGTTCTACGGGGACACCGGAAAAACTGTTTTTT.

This rearrangement joins TRBV6-2 or TRBV6-3 to TRBJ1-6; TRBD1 matches at 8 bases. CDR1 and CDR2 from the germline V gene are MNHEY and SVGEGT. The CDR3 loop spans 17 amino acids. Trimming removed 2 bases from V and 5 bases from J; junction bases left unmatched: 8. As DNA, the CDR3 is TGTGCCAGCAGTTACGAGAACAGGGGGAGCGATAATTCACCCCTCCACTTT. Amino acids: CASSYENRGSDNSPLHF.

The table lists this clone with a few counts. J is TRBJ2-7 and V is TRBV7-9, with D possibly matching TRBD1 (5 bases). This CDR3 region has 14 residues. Trimming pared 0 bases from V and 7 bases from J, leaving 13 bases between. Germline CDR1 and CDR2: SEHNR and FQNEAQ (reference sequence). DNA for the CDR3: TGTGCCAGCAGCTTAGCGATAGGGGTTGGGGAGCAGTACTTC. This codes for CASSLAIGVGEQYF.

The V and J genes are TRBV2 and TRBJ1-5, with D possibly matching TRBD1 (6 bases). V lost 3 bases, J lost 1 base, and 10 bases lay in between. The CDR3 length is 15 residues. The V gene's germline CDR1 is SNHLY and CDR2 FYNNEI. The CDR3 DNA is TGTGCCAGCAGTGATGTGGGGGCGAGCAATCAGCCCCAGCATTTT. This gives the protein CASSDVGASNQPQHF.

This clone showed up just a few times. The V and J genes are TRBV28 and TRBJ1-2, with 8 bases fitting TRBD1. The V and J ends lost 6 bases and 4 bases, in that order; junction bases with no gene match: 7. CDR3 length: 14 residues. Germline V lookup: CDR1 MDHEN, CDR2 SYDVKM. The CDR3 bases are TGTGCCAGCAGATCGGGACAGGCGAGCTATGGCTACACCTTC. Protein sequence: CASRSGQASYGYTF.

The V and J genes are TRBV19 and TRBJ1-5; D remains unclear. Germline V CDR1 and CDR2: LNHDA, SQIVND (reference sequence). The ends were cut back, 3 bases at V and 3 bases at J, with 6 bases in the middle. This CDR3 is built from 13 residues. The CDR3 protein is CASSISLNQPQHF. Written as DNA, the CDR3 is TGTGCCAGTAGTATCAGTCTCAATCAGCCCCAGCATTTT.

This chain connects TRBV2 to TRBJ1-2; D is perhaps TRBD1 (6 bases). Germline V gene lookup returns CDR1 SNHLY and CDR2 FYNNEI. The V end was cut by 1 base, the J end by 8 bases, with 14 bases between. The CDR3 totals 14 residues. The DNA of the CDR3 is TGTGCCAGCAGTGAAGGATTACAGGGCTGGGGCTACACCTTC. Translating gives CASSEGLQGWGYTF.

This chain connects TRBV19 to TRBJ1-2, with D hard to call. The CDR3 is made up of 16 amino acids. Germline loops: CDR1 LNHDA, CDR2 SQIVND (reference sequence). Trimming cost V 6 bases and J 8 bases, with 25 bases left between them. The CDR3 region has the DNA TGTGCCAGTAGCCCGGCGGGCAGCTTACCTTCGTGGGGCTACACCTTC. This sequence encodes CASSPAGSLPSWGYTF.

Only one count was recorded for this clone. The V and J genes are TRBV25-1 and TRBJ1-5, with a possible D match to TRBD1 (6 bases). From germline, CDR1 is MGHDK and CDR2 SYGVNS. CDR3 length: 16 amino acids. Trimming took off 3 bases at V and 1 base at J, with 13 bases between the two ends. The CDR3, as DNA: TGTGCCAGCAGTGATCCCAGGGGTAAGAGCAATCAGCCCCAGCATTTT. Translating it yields CASSDPRGKSNQPQHF.

The J gene is TRBJ1-3, the V gene TRBV7-2, with no clear D. Germline V lookup: CDR1 SGHTA, CDR2 FQGNSA. This CDR3 has 15 residues. V was shortened by 4 bases and J by 1 base, with 11 bases between the two germline ends. This CDR3 is CASSSASRSGNTIYF. The CDR3 nucleotides read TGTGCCAGCAGCTCCGCTTCTAGATCTGGAAACACCATATATTTT.

This clone was observed a handful of times. The gene calls are TRBV7-2 and TRBJ1-3, with D hard to call. Germline assignment: CDR1 SGHTA and CDR2 FQGNSA. V was trimmed by 5 bases and J by 2 bases, leaving 13 bases between them. The CDR3 loop spans 15 amino acids. The CDR3 nucleotides are TGTGCCAGCAGCCCAAGAGCGGAGACTGGAAACACCATATATTTT. Translation: CASSPRAETGNTIYF.

The chain combines TRBV27 with TRBJ2-5, with 10 positions matching TRBD1. V was pared by 5 bases and J by 5 bases, with 8 bases of the junction left unmatched. CDR1 is MNHEY, CDR2 SMNVEV, per germline (reference sequence). The CDR3 runs to 15 residues. CDR3 residues: CASSPSWTGGETQYF. As DNA, the CDR3 is TGTGCCAGCAGTCCTAGTTGGACAGGGGGTGAGACCCAGTACTTC.

The chain carries TRBV4-2 and TRBJ1-5, with D perhaps matching TRBD1 (5 bases). The CDR3 runs to 14 residues. V was shortened by 4 bases and J by 4 bases, with 11 bases between the two germline ends. Germline V CDR1 and CDR2: LGHNA, YNFKEQ. The CDR3 nucleotides are TGTGCCAGCAGCCCAGCTCAGGGAAATCAGCCCCAGCATTTT. Its protein product is CASSPAQGNQPQHF.

This chain connects TRBV9 to TRBJ2-3, with 10 bases lining up with TRBD2. J lost 2 bases, V lost 0 bases, and 6 bases had no gene match. Germline CDR1 SGDLS, CDR2 YYNGEE. The CDR3 spans 17 residues. CDR3 coding DNA: TGTGCCAGCAGCGTAGGGGCTAGCGGGGGAGACACAGATACGCAGTATTTT. Encoded protein: CASSVGASGGDTDTQYF.

V is TRBV6-1 and J is TRBJ2-7; 12 bases map to TRBD2. Germline V gives CDR1 MNHNS, CDR2 SASEGT. V trimming: 1 base; J trimming: 4 bases; junction bases outside the gene matches: 11. The CDR3 has 18 amino acids. The CDR3 coding sequence is TGTGCCAGCAGTGAAGGAACGGCTAGCGGGGGGGCTCGGTACGAGCAGTACTTC. Protein: CASSEGTASGGARYEQYF.

The V and J genes are TRBV6-7 and TRBJ2-3; possible D gene TRBD1, 5 bases. TRBV6-7 is an ORF for which the function is uncertain. The CDR3 length is 14 residues. The ends were cut back, 0 bases at V and 6 bases at J, with 10 bases in the middle. The CDR3 DNA reads as TGTGCCAGCAGTTACTCGGCAGGGTCCGATACGCAGTATTTT. Translating it yields CASSYSAGSDTQYF.

V usage is TRBV18 and J usage is TRBJ2-5, with TRBD1 identical over 8 bases. Germline lookup yields CDR1 KGHSH and CDR2 LQKENI. This CDR3 has 15 amino acids. V was pared by 1 base and J by 4 bases, with 5 bases of the junction left unmatched. CDR3: CASSPQDRVGETQYF. CDR3 coding DNA: TGTGCCAGCTCACCACAGGACAGGGTGGGAGAGACCCAGTACTTC.

CDR3 coding DNA: TGTGCCAGCCGGGCAGGGGGCGGGTGGCAGTACTTC. Protein product: CASRAGGGWQYF. The genes are TRBV21-1 and TRBJ2-7; TRBD1 is the table's D call, not checked against the DNA. TRBV21-1 is a recognized pseudogene. This CDR3 spans 12 amino acids.

This clone has only a few counts. CDR3 nucleotide sequence: TGTGCCAGCAGCTTCACTAACGGGAAGTGGGAAAACACCATATATTTT. Translating it yields CASSFTNGKWENTIYF. V usage is TRBV7-6 and J usage is TRBJ1-3; D not resolved. The germline CDR1 and CDR2 sequences are SGHVS and FNYEAQ. The CDR3 is 16 residues long. V was cut by 3 bases and J by 6 bases, with 18 bases left in between.

This clone was counted a single time. The gene calls are TRBV4-1 and TRBJ1-5; 12 nucleotides agree with TRBD1. After removal of 4 bases from V and 7 bases from J, the junction contained 5 bases not matched to a gene. The CDR3 is made up of 15 amino acids. Germline V gene sequence: CDR1 MGHRA, CDR2 YSYEKL. CDR3 amino acids: CASSRGTGGGQPQHF. The CDR3 DNA sequence: TGCGCCAGCAGCCGGGGGACAGGGGGCGGCCAGCCCCAGCATTTT.

The genes are TRBV9 and TRBJ1-1, with 9 nucleotides matching TRBD1. V shed 3 bases and J 1 base; nucleotides not matched to a gene: 1. Per the germline V gene, CDR1 is SGDLS and CDR2 is YYNGEE. The CDR3 is made up of 14 amino acids. CDR3 coding DNA: TGTGCCAGCAGCGGGGGACAGGGGAACACTGAAGCTTTCTTT. Translated: CASSGGQGNTEAFF. The whole variable domain, remainder taken from reference TRBV9 and TRBJ1-1, is DSGVTQTPKHLITATGQRVTLRCSPRSGDLSVYWYQQSLDQGLQFLIQYYNGEERAKGNILERFSAQQFPDLHSELNLSSLELGDSALYFCASSGGQGNTEAFFGQGTRLTVV.

V and J are TRBV3-1 (or the pseudogene TRBV3-2) and TRBJ1-1; TRBD1 is a possible D gene (5 bases). The CDR3 runs 15 residues. Germline CDR1 reads LGHDT; CDR2 reads YNNKEL (reference sequence). V dropped 4 bases and J dropped 6 bases, with 18 bases sitting between them. The CDR3 loop reads CASSRRLGDRAEAFF. Written as DNA, the CDR3 is TGTGCCAGCAGCCGTAGACTAGGGGATCGAGCTGAAGCTTTCTTT.

The chain couples TRBV7-9 to TRBJ1-1; D unclear. Trimming left V 3 bases short and J 1 base short, with 6 bases between. This CDR3 is 13 amino acids long. Per germline, CDR1 SEHNR and CDR2 FQNEAQ (reference sequence). In DNA, the CDR3 is TGTGCCAGCAGCTTCACTGAGAACACTGAAGCTTTCTTT. Amino acids: CASSFTENTEAFF.

V usage is TRBV6-1 and J usage is TRBJ1-2, with a possible D match to TRBD1 (5 bases). This CDR3 is 19 amino acids long. Germline V lookup: CDR1 MNHNS, CDR2 SASEGT. Trimming removed 3 bases from V and 2 bases from J, with 25 bases in between. As DNA, the CDR3 is TGTGCCAGCAGTGAGTACGTTCAGGGCGTTTCGAATGTAAACTATGGCTACACCTTC. It codes for CASSEYVQGVSNVNYGYTF.

The chain combines TRBV15 with TRBJ1-3; tentative D call: TRBD1 (5 bases). V lost 0 bases, J lost 0 bases, and 15 bases lay in between. The CDR3 totals 18 residues. Looked up from germline, CDR1 is LNHNV and CDR2 is YYDKDF (reference sequence). CDR3 in amino acids: CATSRDRKGALSGNTIYF. The CDR3 coding sequence is TGTGCCACCAGCAGAGATAGGAAAGGGGCACTCTCTGGAAACACCATATATTTT. The full variable domain, in which reference TRBV15 and TRBJ1-3 provide the parts outside the CDR3, is DAMVIQNPRYQVTQFGKPVTLSCSQTLNHNVMYWYQQKSSQAPKLLFHYYDKDFNNEADTPDNFQSRRPNTSFCFLDIRSPGLGDTAMYLCATSRDRKGALSGNTIYFGEGSWLTVV.

V usage is TRBV6-2 or TRBV6-3 and J usage is TRBJ2-1, with 10 bases aligning to TRBD2. The CDR3 consists of 18 residues. The V segment lost 0 bases and the J segment 4 bases; nucleotides outside the gene matches: 9. Germline V lookup: CDR1 MNHEY, CDR2 SVGEGT. In nucleotides, the CDR3 is TGTGCCAGCAGTTACTCGACAAGCGGGGGGGCCCTTTACAATGAGCAGTTCTTC. Its protein is CASSYSTSGGALYNEQFF.

This clone was detected a few times. V is TRBV3-1 (or the pseudogene TRBV3-2) and J is TRBJ1-4; D possibly corresponds to TRBD1 (5 bases). CDR3 size: 15 residues. CDR1 LGHDT and CDR2 YNNKEL come from the germline V gene (reference sequence). The germline V and J ends were trimmed by 4 bases and 7 bases, with 16 bases remaining between them. CDR3 nucleotide sequence: TGTGCCAGCAGCCTACCCGGGACTCTAGGTGAAAAACTGTTTTTT. Protein sequence: CASSLPGTLGEKLFF.